This TCR beta chain was identified during a study of read filtering for tumor transcriptome and immune sequencing. Molecular barcoded adaptors covering alpha/delta and beta/gamma chains were used on 400 to 450 ng RNA. TCRdb passed the reads through MiXCR, listing each CDR3 protein once. This table holds approximately 24,000 distinct CDR3 sequences, approximately 22% found once. The V gene's germline CDR1 is MGHDK and CDR2 SYGVNS. Trimming pared 2 bases from V and 3 bases from J, leaving 10 bases between. This CDR3 has 15 amino acids. Study conclusions and caveats: Sorted CD138-negative bone marrow cells were not purified T cells.

This clonotype occurred many times. Its antigen is as yet unknown. Bone marrow was sampled from every patient at the time of active disease. Source material: a population of CD138-negative cells sorted from bone marrow. This sequence originates from a donor at least 40 years old with multiple myeloma. V usage is TRBV25-1 and J usage is TRBJ2-2; D is tentatively TRBD1 or TRBD2 (6 bases each). DNA of the CDR3: TGTGCCAGCAGTGAAGGAGGGGGGCACACCGGGGAGCTGTTTTTT. Residues: CASSEGGGHTGELFF. The whole variable domain, filled in from reference TRBV25-1 and TRBJ2-2, reads EADIYQTPRYLVIGTGKKITLECSQTMGHDKMYWYQQDPGMELHLIHYSYGVNSTEKGDLSSESTVSRIRTEHFPLTLESARPSHTSQYLCASSEGGGHTGELFFGEGSRLTVL.